These 10 T cell receptor beta chains originate from one sample sequenced in a study of T cell responses to AZD1222 COVID-19 vaccine. The table came from immunoSEQ multiplex PCR; TCRdb's copy has only in-frame clones and leaves some out. The repertoire holds 150,000 to 200,000 clones, with around nine tenths as singletons. The sample in question was peripheral blood, obtained on day 0 of AZD1222 vaccination. These receptors originate from an adult in good health.

The chain carries TRBV11-3 and TRBJ1-1, with no clear D. Germline V CDR1 and CDR2: SGHNT, YENEEA. Trimming left V 5 bases short and J 2 bases short, with 9 bases between. This CDR3 has 13 amino acids. The CDR3 DNA follows: TGTGCCAGCAGCCTCGGACCTAACACTGAAGCTTTCTTT. This encodes CASSLGPNTEAFF.

In this sample, this clone turned up a few times. The chain joins TRBV19 to TRBJ1-5, with 7 bases lining up with TRBD1. V shed 4 bases and J 3 bases; nucleotides not matched to a gene: 9. The length of the CDR3 is 16 residues. Germline V gene data show CDR1 as LNHDA and CDR2 as SQIVND (reference sequence). The CDR3 DNA sequence: TGTGCCAGTAGTAGGGCCAGGGACAGATTCAATCAGCCCCAGCATTTT. Protein: CASSRARDRFNQPQHF.

The rearrangement uses TRBV1 and TRBJ1-1; the D call in the table, TRBD1, was not verified against the DNA. TRBV1 is recorded as a pseudogene. The CDR3 contains 15 residues. The CDR3 DNA follows: TGCACCAGCAGCCGAGGAGACAGGGGGCAGTTAGGGGCTTTCTTT. Protein: CTSSRGDRGQLGAFF.

This chain connects TRBV15 to TRBJ1-4, with D maybe TRBD1 (5 bases). V was cut by 5 bases and J by 4 bases, with 17 bases left in between. CDR1 LNHNV and CDR2 YYDKDF come from the germline V gene (reference sequence). The length of the CDR3 is 16 residues. The CDR3 here is CATSPPRDSFNEKLFF. CDR3 nucleotide sequence: TGTGCCACCAGCCCCCCCAGAGACAGCTTTAATGAAAAACTGTTTTTT.

This clone was seen a single time. The chain couples TRBV7-9 to TRBJ2-7, with 8 bases fitting TRBD1. V shed 6 bases and J 0 bases; nucleotides not matched to a gene: 4. This CDR3 is built from 14 residues. Germline loops: CDR1 SEHNR, CDR2 FQNEAQ (reference sequence). CDR3 amino acids: CASSSGTGSYEQYF. The CDR3 nucleotides are TGTGCCAGCAGTTCCGGGACAGGCTCCTACGAGCAGTACTTC. The full variable domain, completed using reference TRBV7-9 and TRBJ2-7, is DTGVSQNPRHKITKRGQNVTFRCDPISEHNRLYWYRQTLGQGPEFLTYFQNEAQLEKSRLLSDRFSAERPKGSFSTLEIQRTEQGDSAMYLCASSSGTGSYEQYFGPGTRLTVT.

This chain uses TRBV3-1 (or the pseudogene TRBV3-2) with TRBJ2-5; 12 nucleotides line up with TRBD2. Per the germline V gene, CDR1 is LGHDT and CDR2 is YNNKEL (reference sequence). V dropped 3 bases and J dropped 2; count of bases not matched to a gene: 7. The CDR3 loop spans 17 amino acids. This CDR3 is CASSHPGLAGSQETQYF. In DNA form, the CDR3 reads TGTGCCAGCAGCCACCCAGGACTAGCGGGGAGTCAAGAGACCCAGTACTTC.

V is TRBV18 and J is TRBJ2-7; D call uncertain. This CDR3 comprises 16 residues. Trimming pared 3 bases from V and 1 base from J, leaving 16 bases between. Per germline, CDR1 KGHSH and CDR2 LQKENI. CDR3 loop: CASSPSRRLRSYEQYF. CDR3 DNA sequence: TGTGCCAGCTCACCCTCCCGACGGCTGCGTTCCTACGAGCAGTACTTC.

The rearrangement links TRBV5-1 to TRBJ2-1, with 7 bases identical to TRBD1. Per the germline V gene, CDR1 is SGHRS and CDR2 is YFSETQ. V gave up 1 base and J gave up 0 bases; unmatched junction bases: 13. The CDR3 has 19 amino acids. The DNA of the CDR3 is TGCGCCAGCAGCTTGCCTAAAGACAGGGCTCCGAGCTCCTACAATGAGCAGTTCTTC. Translation: CASSLPKDRAPSSYNEQFF.

This chain joins TRBV18 and TRBJ1-1; D might be TRBD1 (5 bases). The germline gives CDR1 KGHSH, CDR2 LQKENI. The length of the CDR3 is 12 residues. Deletions cut 3 bases from V and 10 bases from J, with 12 bases between. The DNA for the CDR3 is TGTGCCAGCTCACCCCAAGCAGGGATAGCTTTCTTT. It yields the protein CASSPQAGIAFF.

The chain employs TRBV29-1 and TRBJ1-1; D gene uncertain. Trimming took off 7 bases at V and 4 bases at J, with 13 bases between the two ends. Germline V gives CDR1 SQVTM, CDR2 ANQGSEA. The CDR3 consists of 12 residues. CDR3 nucleotide sequence: TGCAGCGGTTCGAAGTCGAGCACTGAAGCTTTCTTT. It is translated as CSGSKSSTEAFF.